The clone carrying this T cell receptor beta chain has a count of ten or more. The antigen remains unidentified. TCRbeta libraries were built with three rounds of nested PCR, modified from ARM-PCR. TCRdb redid the calling of the multiplex PCR reads with MiXCR, one entry per CDR3 protein. The sample consists of about 100,000 distinct CDR3 sequences, approximately 65% of them appearing once. V shed 2 bases, J shed 2 bases, and the junction held 4 bases outside the gene matches. The CDR3 loop spans 16 amino acids. Per germline, CDR1 MGHRA and CDR2 YSYEKL. RNA was extracted from bulk tissue without any cell sorting. More than 3 cm separated this lung sample from the edge of the tumor. These data originate in a study of tumor and adjacent non-tumor tissue in lung cancer. Study in general: Patients were aged roughly 30 to 76, some 10 men and about 5 women, stage I to III. Whole-study results and caveats: Tumor repertoires had a smaller top 100 clone share than normal lung. Compared with tumor, normal lung showed significantly lower TCR diversity.

This sequence was found in a man aged 30-40 years with non-small cell lung cancer. The sequenced sample was distant non-tumor lung tissue. The chain joins TRBV4-1 to TRBJ2-1; TRBD2 matches at 9 bases. The CDR3, as DNA: TGCGCCAGCAGCCAACAAAGCGGGAGGCCCTACAATGAGCAGTTCTTC. This translates into CASSQQSGRPYNEQFF.